Given below is one TCR beta chain in context. This record belongs to a study of blood T cell repertoires in COVID-19. On the study more broadly: The analysed material was cDNA or gDNA that came from T cells, B-cell-depleted T cells, or PBMCs.

In the original workflow: Amplified reference gene primers provided the basis for estimating nucleated cell counts. Generated by immunoSEQ multiplex PCR, the TCRdb table keeps only in-frame clones and is missing some. V and J calls and clone size are copied from that table; D and trimming were computed from the DNA. The table shows 200,000 or so clones, with more than 80% occurring only once. Patients from Seattle were sampled longitudinally, starting during active infection. V lost 4 bases to trimming and J lost 2 bases, with 17 bases between them. The germline V gene encodes CDR1 SGHTS and CDR2 YDEGEE. The CDR3 contains 16 residues.

The sample consisted of peripheral blood. The J gene is TRBJ2-3, the V gene TRBV5-8, with a tentative D call TRBD1 (6 bases). The TCR was taken from a woman aged 80 or over with COVID-19, enrolled during active disease. CDR3 region: CASSRAATGPTDTQYF. In DNA form, the CDR3 reads TGTGCCAGCAGCAGGGCGGCGACAGGACCCACAGATACGCAGTATTTT. The full variable domain, with the rest looked up from reference TRBV5-8 and TRBJ2-3, is EAGVTQSPTHLIKTRGQQATLRCSPISGHTSVYWYQQALGLGLQFLLWYDEGEERNRGNFPPRFSGRQFPNYSSELNVNALELEDSALYLCASSRAATGPTDTQYFGPGTRLTVL.